Listed below are T cell receptor beta chains from one sample, sequenced in a study of T-cell memory formation after mild COVID-19. MiXCR was run by TCRdb on the 5' RACE reads, yielding one entry per CDR3 protein. The sample includes 400,000 to 500,000 distinct CDR3 sequences, around 17% of them seen just once. The sequencing sample was made of PBMCs or a T cell subset sorted from them (not recorded which). Receptors originate from a man between 18 and 35 years old who had mild COVID-19 (a few samples of this study predate the infection). Cell type and time point are not known. Each CDR3 is given with its conserved first and last residue. D genes are given only for firm matches. For some rows the clone size is stated as once, few or many, or as a class when expanded; others skip it.

D gene	V gene	clone size	J gene	CDR3 DNA	CDR3 protein
-	TRBV3-1	-	TRBJ1-2	TGTGCCAGCAGCCAAGATCGCTACGGACACGGCGCCTTC	CASSQDRYGHGAF
-	TRBV20-1	few	TRBJ1-4	TGCAGTGCTAGCAATCCCAACAGGGCCGAAAAACTGTTTTTT	CSASNPNRAEKLFF
TRBD1	TRBV7-2	few	TRBJ2-5	TGTGCCAGCAGCTTAGCTGCCCAGGGGGCTTTGGAGACCCAGTACTTC	CASSLAAQGALETQYF
-	TRBV10-3	few	TRBJ2-6	TGTGCCATCAGTGGCCTAGGGCAGCCTGGGGCCAACGTCCTGACTTTC	CAISGLGQPGANVLTF
-	TRBV6-5	few	TRBJ1-2	TGTGCCAGCAGTTATGGTCACGAGACTAACTATGGCTACACCTTC	CASSYGHETNYGYTF
TRBD2	TRBV4-1	-	TRBJ2-2	TGCGCCAGCAGCCGAAGGGAGCGGGGGACTATCGGGGAGCTGTTTTTT	CASSRRERGTIGELFF
TRBD1	TRBV7-3	-	TRBJ2-2	TGTGCCAGCAGCCCGCGCGTACAGGGGGACGACACCGGGGAGCTGTTTTTT	CASSPRVQGDDTGELFF
TRBD1	TRBV6-1	few	TRBJ1-1	TGTGCCAGCAGTGCGTGGGACAGGGGTATTGAAGCTTTCTTT	CASSAWDRGIEAFF
TRBD2	TRBV12-3/TRBV12-4	few	TRBJ2-5	TGTGCCAGCAGTTTCTCTAGCGGGGTATTTGAGACCCAGTACTTC	CASSFSSGVFETQYF
-	TRBV19	-	TRBJ2-7	TGTGCCAGTACTCCGGGGCATACAATCTACGAGCAGTACTTC	CASTPGHTIYEQYF
TRBD1	TRBV7-6	few	TRBJ2-5	TGTGCCACCACGGCAGCGGACAGGGGGCGTGAGACCCAGTACTTC	CATTAADRGRETQYF
-	TRBV27	few	TRBJ1-6	TGTGCCAGCAGTTTAGCGTCCGGGAATTCACCCCTCCACTTT	CASSLASGNSPLHF
-	TRBV29-1	few	TRBJ1-2	TGCAGCGTTCTCCAGGGGACTAACTATGGCTACACCTTC	CSVLQGTNYGYTF
-	TRBV7-2	-	TRBJ2-3	TGTGCCAGCAGCTTATGGTTGACAGATACGCAGTATTTT	CASSLWLTDTQYF
-	TRBV28	few	TRBJ1-1	TGTGCCAGCAGTTCTAGCCGCAGGAGGGTCCTGACCACTGAAGCTTTCTTT	CASSSSRRRVLTTEAFF
TRBD1	TRBV20-1	few	TRBJ2-7	TGCAGTGCCCCGGACAGGGGGCACGAGCAGTACTTC	CSAPDRGHEQYF
-	TRBV12-3/TRBV12-4	-	TRBJ2-5	TGTGCCAGCACCCCTGGACATCTTGAGACCCAGTACTTC	CASTPGHLETQYF
TRBD1	TRBV3-1	-	TRBJ1-6	TGTGCCAGCAGCATCAGGACAGGGGGCAATTCACCCCTCCACTTT	CASSIRTGGNSPLHF
-	TRBV28	few	TRBJ2-2	TGTGCCAGCCGTCCCGGGCCCAGTCCCACCGGGGAGCTGTTTTTT	CASRPGPSPTGELFF
-	TRBV7-2	-	TRBJ1-2	TGTGCCAGCAGCTTTTACGTGGCGAGAGGCTACACCTTC	CASSFYVARGYTF
-	TRBV20-1	few	TRBJ2-7	TGCAGTGCGTGGGGGGCTGAGTACGAGCAGTACTTC	CSAWGAEYEQYF
-	TRBV11-2	few	TRBJ2-5	TGTGCCAGCAGCTTAGTGAGGAGACTAGAGACCCAGTACTTC	CASSLVRRLETQYF
TRBD2	TRBV7-8	few	TRBJ2-5	TGTGCCAGCCCACTAGCGGAGACCCAGTACTTC	CASPLAETQYF
-	TRBV12-5	-	TRBJ2-7	TGTGCTAGTGGACCACTGACAGCCACCTACGAGCAGTACTTC	CASGPLTATYEQYF
-	TRBV6-5	-	TRBJ2-1	TGTGCCAGCAGCACCGCCGGATCGGCCTACAATGAGCAGTTCTTC	CASSTAGSAYNEQFF
-	TRBV7-3	-	TRBJ1-6	TGTGCCAGCAGCTTAGAGCCGAATTCACCCCTCCACTTT	CASSLEPNSPLHF
-	TRBV6-1	-	TRBJ1-5	TGTGCCAGCAGTCCCTCCGTTCAGCCCCAGCATTTT	CASSPSVQPQHF